Below are 10 T cell receptor beta chains sequenced from a single sample in a study of blood T cell repertoires in COVID-19 (TCRdb year 2020). The protocol used for the library was the immunoSEQ multiplex PCR assay. TCRdb stores this immuneACCESS table with in-frame sequences only. Part of the clones is absent; in the studies checked, under half of the shortfall reflects unresolved V genes, and no reason is known for the rest. This sample gives about 180,000 clones in total; around 88% of them show up just once. The ten largest clones take up around 9% of the sample. The sample taken for sequencing was PBMCs or T cells enriched from blood (not recorded which). The source is a woman in her twenties or thirties who had recovered from COVID-19.

V usage is TRBV19 and J usage is TRBJ2-1, with 16 bases fitting TRBD2. CDR3 length: 20 amino acids. J gave up 2 bases and V 7 bases, and 14 bases lay outside the gene matches. Germline lookup yields CDR1 LNHDA and CDR2 SQIVND (reference sequence). Here the CDR3 reads CASTPSPGLAGGPTYNEQFF. Written as DNA, the CDR3 is TGTGCCAGTACCCCCTCACCGGGACTAGCGGGAGGGCCCACCTACAATGAGCAGTTCTTC.

The CDR3 sequence: CASRGLAGGPGELFF. CDR3 DNA sequence: TGTGCCAGCAGAGGACTAGCGGGAGGCCCCGGGGAGCTGTTTTTT. The rearrangement uses TRBV28 and TRBJ2-2; TRBD2 matches at 14 bases. The CDR3 is made up of 15 amino acids. Germline V gene data show CDR1 as MDHEN and CDR2 as SYDVKM. J gave up 6 bases and V 6 bases, and 3 bases lay outside the gene matches.

The chain is built from TRBV19 and TRBJ2-7; 7 positions match TRBD1. J was trimmed by 5 bases and V by 7 bases; bases with no gene match: 8. CDR1 LNHDA and CDR2 SQIVND come from the germline V gene (reference sequence). The CDR3 consists of 13 residues. As DNA, the CDR3 is TGTGCCAGTAAAGGAGACAGGGAACACGAGCAGTACTTC. Translated, it gives CASKGDREHEQYF.

The gene calls are TRBV19 and TRBJ2-7; D gene unclear. V lost 1 base and J lost 2, with 9 bases in between. The CDR3 runs to 14 residues. Germline V lookup: CDR1 LNHDA, CDR2 SQIVND (reference sequence). The CDR3 nucleotides read TGTGCCAGTAGTATAGTTGAGAGGACCTACGAGCAGTACTTC. Protein product: CASSIVERTYEQYF.

The chain employs TRBV28 and TRBJ1-4; 7 nucleotides agree with TRBD1. The CDR3 spans 14 residues. Germline V gives CDR1 MDHEN, CDR2 SYDVKM. With V trimmed by 4 bases and J by 8 bases, 7 bases remained unmatched. This CDR3 reads CASSSGQVGEKLFF. The CDR3 DNA reads TGTGCCAGCAGTTCAGGACAGGTTGGGGAAAAACTGTTTTTT. Full variable domain (rest looked up from reference TRBV28 and TRBJ1-4): DVKVTQSSRYLVKRTGEKVFLECVQDMDHENMFWYRQDPGLGLRLIYFSYDVKMKEKGDIPEGYSVSREKKERFSLILESASTNQTSMYLCASSSGQVGEKLFFGSGTQLSVL.

The chain is built from TRBV20-1 and TRBJ1-1; a weak D match, TRBD1 (6 bases). This CDR3 has 11 amino acids. Germline assignment: CDR1 DFQATT and CDR2 SNEGSKA (reference sequence). The CDR3: CAGQKITEAFF. In DNA form, the CDR3 reads TGCGCCGGACAGAAAATCACTGAAGCTTTCTTT.

The chain recombines TRBV28 with TRBJ2-1; maybe TRBD2 (5 bases). Germline V gives CDR1 MDHEN, CDR2 SYDVKM. The V end lost 4 bases, the J end lost 6 bases, and 16 bases lay between the germline ends. This CDR3 has 15 amino acids. CDR3 sequence: CASSSLGLVGNEQFF. CDR3 sequence (DNA): TGTGCCAGCAGTTCCCTCGGACTGGTCGGCAATGAGCAGTTCTTC.

The rearrangement joins TRBV24-1 to TRBJ2-2, with 7 nucleotides matching TRBD1. J gave up 6 bases and V 6 bases, and 3 bases lay outside the gene matches. Germline V gene data show CDR1 as KGHDR and CDR2 as SFDVKD. The CDR3 is made up of 13 amino acids. The CDR3 sequence is CATSIGQAGELFF. The CDR3 bases are TGTGCCACCAGTATCGGACAGGCCGGGGAGCTGTTTTTT.

The chain links TRBV19 to TRBJ2-1; D is uncertain. The CDR3 runs 12 residues. Between the trimmed V and J ends, which lost 3 bases and 9 bases, there was a span of 9 bases. In germline, CDR1 is LNHDA, CDR2 SQIVND (reference sequence). CDR3 DNA sequence: TGTGCCAGTAGTATGGCAGATCGTGAGCAGTTCTTC. Translated: CASSMADREQFF.

The CDR3 nucleotides are TGTGCCAGCAGCACGCTAGCGGGAGATTATCTTGAGCAGTTCTTC. Protein: CASSTLAGDYLEQFF. The gene calls are TRBV7-8 and TRBJ2-1; 10 bases map to TRBD2. Germline V gene lookup returns CDR1 SGHVS and CDR2 FQNEAQ. The CDR3 has 15 amino acids. V gave up 5 bases and J gave up 9 bases; unmatched junction bases: 10. The variable domain in full, with the rest retrieved from reference TRBV7-8 and TRBJ2-1, is GAGVSQSPRYKVAKRGQDVALRCDPISGHVSLFWYQQALGQGPEFLTYFQNEAQLDKSGLPSDRFFAERPEGSVSTLKIQRTQQEDSAVYLCASSTLAGDYLEQFFGPGTRLTVL.